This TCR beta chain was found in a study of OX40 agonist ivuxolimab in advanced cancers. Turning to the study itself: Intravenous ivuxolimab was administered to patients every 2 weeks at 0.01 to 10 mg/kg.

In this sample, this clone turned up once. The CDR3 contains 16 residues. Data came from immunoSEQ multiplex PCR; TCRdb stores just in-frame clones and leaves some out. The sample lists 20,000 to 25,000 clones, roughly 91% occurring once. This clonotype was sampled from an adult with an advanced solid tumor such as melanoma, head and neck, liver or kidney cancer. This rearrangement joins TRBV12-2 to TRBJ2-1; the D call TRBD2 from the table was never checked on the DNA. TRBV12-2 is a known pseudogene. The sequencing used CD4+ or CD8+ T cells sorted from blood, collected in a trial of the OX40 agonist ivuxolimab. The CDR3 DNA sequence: TGTGCAAGTCGCTTAGTTAGCGGGGGGATGACAATTGAGCAGTTCTTC. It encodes CASRLVSGGMTIEQFF.